This T cell receptor (beta chain) was recovered during a study of blood T cells in healthy people across ages. Healthy individuals of Caucasian origin from Russia, aged roughly 6 to 100, served as donors. This CDR3 is 14 amino acids long. Germline values: CDR1 SGHTA, CDR2 FQGTGA. The V and J ends lost 1 base and 5 bases respectively, with 6 bases between them. Combining a sample-barcoded 5' primer with a J-beta primer mix, a second PCR ran for about 6 to 12 cycles. Carrying 12 random nucleotides, a template-switch adaptor labeled each individual cDNA molecule. TCRdb processed the 5' RACE reads anew with MiXCR; each CDR3 protein has one entry. Of fewer than 1,000,000 distinct CDR3 sequences detected, under 45% appear once; the ten largest clones hold approximately 19%. This clonotype was counted only a few times.

The receptor comes from a man in his sixties in good health. The V gene is TRBV7-3, the J gene TRBJ1-6; D gene ambiguous. Sequenced: blood. CDR3 nucleotide sequence: TGTGCCAGCAGCTTAAAGGCCAATAATTCACCCCTCCACTTT. It encodes CASSLKANNSPLHF.